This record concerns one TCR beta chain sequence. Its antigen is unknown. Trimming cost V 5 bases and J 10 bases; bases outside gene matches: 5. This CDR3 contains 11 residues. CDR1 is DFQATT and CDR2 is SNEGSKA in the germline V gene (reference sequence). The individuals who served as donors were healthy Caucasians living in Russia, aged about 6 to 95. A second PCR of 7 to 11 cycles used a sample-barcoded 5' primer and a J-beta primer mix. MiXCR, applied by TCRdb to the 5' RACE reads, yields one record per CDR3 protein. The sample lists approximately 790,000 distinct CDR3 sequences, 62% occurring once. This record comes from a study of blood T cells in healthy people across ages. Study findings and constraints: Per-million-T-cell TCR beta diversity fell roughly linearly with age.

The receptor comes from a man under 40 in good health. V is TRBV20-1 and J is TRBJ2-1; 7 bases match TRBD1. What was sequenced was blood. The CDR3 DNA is TGCAGTGCTTGGGACAGCGGAGAGCAGTTCTTC. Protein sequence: CSAWDSGEQFF.